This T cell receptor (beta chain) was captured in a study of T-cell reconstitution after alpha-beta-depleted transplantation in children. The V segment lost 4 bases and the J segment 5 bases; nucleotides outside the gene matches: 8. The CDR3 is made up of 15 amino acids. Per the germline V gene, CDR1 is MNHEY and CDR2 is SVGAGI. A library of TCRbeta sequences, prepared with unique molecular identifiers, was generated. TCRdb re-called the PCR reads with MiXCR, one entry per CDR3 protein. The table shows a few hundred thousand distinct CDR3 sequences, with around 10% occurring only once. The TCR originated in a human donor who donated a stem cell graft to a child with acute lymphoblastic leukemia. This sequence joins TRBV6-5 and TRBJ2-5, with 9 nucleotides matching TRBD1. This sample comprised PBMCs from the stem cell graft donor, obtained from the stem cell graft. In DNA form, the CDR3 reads TGTGCCAGCAGTTCCGCCACAGGGGGCTTGGAGACCCAGTACTTC. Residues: CASSSATGGLETQYF.